The 31 T cell receptor beta chains listed next were all sequenced from one sample in a study of cytomegalovirus exposure and HLA in healthy donors. The PCR employed 60 Vbeta primers together with 13 Jbeta primers. The protocol was immunoSEQ multiplex PCR, while the TCRdb copy is restricted to in-frame clones and leaves out a portion. The sample lists over 150,000 clones; around four fifths were seen once. The sample comprised PBMCs. The receptors shown here come from a woman aged 50 to 65 in good health and CMV-seropositive.

This chain joins TRBV15 and TRBJ2-5, with D perhaps matching TRBD1 (6 bases). Between the trimmed V and J ends, which lost 0 bases and 11 bases, there was a span of 19 bases. This CDR3 region has 15 residues. Germline-derived CDR1 and CDR2 are LNHNV and YYDKDF (reference sequence). This chain's CDR3 is CATSRDEAAKRGQYF. CDR3 DNA: TGTGCCACCAGCAGAGATGAAGCGGCTAAAAGGGGGCAGTACTTC.

The CDR3, as DNA: TGTGCCAGCAGCCAACTAGCGGGGGGGCCTAGCACAGATACGCAGTATTTT. It specifies CASSQLAGGPSTDTQYF. The V call is TRBV4-2, the J call TRBJ2-3; 12 bases match TRBD2. Germline-derived CDR1 and CDR2 are LGHNA and YNFKEQ. Trimming removed 2 bases from V and 0 bases from J; junction bases left unmatched: 3. This CDR3 contains 17 residues.

This sequence joins TRBV19 and TRBJ2-1, with 14 bases lining up with TRBD2. CDR3 length: 16 residues. CDR1 is LNHDA and CDR2 is SQIVND in the germline V gene (reference sequence). V trimming: 4 bases; J trimming: 7 bases; junction bases outside the gene matches: 6. CDR3 DNA: TGTGCCAGTAGTAGGGCCGGGACTAGCGGGAGTAATGAGCAGTTCTTC. This gives the protein CASSRAGTSGSNEQFF.

The chain couples TRBV5-8 to TRBJ2-1; D remains ambiguous. V shed 1 base and J shed 8 bases, with 7 bases lying between them. This CDR3 has 12 residues. Germline values: CDR1 SGHTS, CDR2 YDEGEE. This CDR3 is CASSLNFYEQFF. DNA for the CDR3: TGTGCCAGCAGCTTGAATTTCTATGAGCAGTTCTTC.

CDR3 region: CSAGRGPITDTQYF. The CDR3 bases are TGCAGCGCCGGGAGAGGACCCATCACAGATACGCAGTATTTT. The V call is TRBV29-1, the J call TRBJ2-3, with D possibly matching TRBD2 (6 bases). CDR1 is SQVTM, CDR2 ANQGSEA, per germline. The CDR3 runs to 14 residues. Deletions cut 7 bases from V and 2 bases from J, with 16 bases between.

In its sample, this clone was seen a few times. This chain joins TRBV27 and TRBJ1-3; D ambiguous. Between the trimmed V and J ends, which lost 4 bases and 3 bases, there was a span of 7 bases. CDR3 length: 13 residues. CDR1 and CDR2 (germline): MNHEY, SMNVEV (reference sequence). The CDR3 nucleotides are TGTGCCAGCAGTTCGCGGCTTGGAAACACCATATATTTT. It encodes CASSSRLGNTIYF.

This clone has more than one count but fewer than ten. V gene TRBV15 combines with J gene TRBJ1-1; a possible D gene is TRBD1 (6 bases). The CDR3 is 14 residues long. Trimming pared 5 bases from V and 5 bases from J, leaving 15 bases between. Germline assignment: CDR1 LNHNV and CDR2 YYDKDF (reference sequence). The CDR3 coding sequence is TGTGCCACCAGCCGTAGACAGGTAACTACTGAAGCTTTCTTT. Protein sequence: CATSRRQVTTEAFF.

The chain recombines TRBV14 with TRBJ2-3; D is uncertain. V was clipped by 4 bases and J by 5 bases, with 22 bases between them. This CDR3 has 17 residues. CDR1 and CDR2 (germline): SGHDN, FVKESK. CDR3 in DNA: TGTGCCAGCAGCCCCACCCTGGGCTCGGTCATCAGAGATACGCAGTATTTT. This encodes CASSPTLGSVIRDTQYF.

V is TRBV7-2 and J is TRBJ1-1; 7 bases fit TRBD1. V shed 4 bases and J 11 bases; nucleotides not matched to a gene: 16. The CDR3 has 15 amino acids. Germline CDR1 reads SGHTA; CDR2 reads FQGNSA. The CDR3 region is CASSYTGTAPYQAFF. The DNA of the CDR3 is TGTGCCAGCAGCTACACCGGGACAGCTCCCTACCAGGCTTTCTTT.

This CDR3 is CASSFPNQPQHF. As DNA, the CDR3 is TGTGCCAGCAGCTTTCCGAATCAGCCCCAGCATTTT. The V and J genes are TRBV7-8 and TRBJ1-5; D is ambiguous. Germline loops: CDR1 SGHVS, CDR2 FQNEAQ. The CDR3 contains 12 residues. The ends were cut back, 3 bases at V and 4 bases at J, with 4 bases in the middle.

This rearrangement joins TRBV7-2 to TRBJ2-7; D unresolved. This CDR3 is 15 amino acids long. V lost 5 bases and J 2 bases, leaving 16 bases between the germline ends. Germline CDR1 is SGHTA and CDR2 is FQGNSA. The chain's CDR3 is CASSGNSLSAYEQYF. DNA for the CDR3: TGTGCCAGCAGCGGTAACTCCTTATCTGCCTACGAGCAGTACTTC.

This chain uses TRBV5-1 with TRBJ1-1, with 8 nucleotides matching TRBD1. J gave up 4 bases and V 4 bases, and 9 bases lay outside the gene matches. This CDR3 comprises 15 residues. CDR1 is SGHRS and CDR2 is YFSETQ in the germline V gene. As DNA, the CDR3 is TGCGCCAGCAGCAGAATCGGACAGGGTTTCACTGAAGCTTTCTTT. Residues: CASSRIGQGFTEAFF. Complete variable domain (other parts from reference TRBV5-1 and TRBJ1-1): KAGVTQTPRYLIKTRGQQVTLSCSPISGHRSVSWYQQTPGQGLQFLFEYFSETQRNKGNFPGRFSGRQFSNSRSEMNVSTLELGDSALYLCASSRIGQGFTEAFFGQGTRLTVV.

The V gene is TRBV5-1, the J gene TRBJ2-2; 14 positions match TRBD2. Germline lookup yields CDR1 SGHRS and CDR2 YFSETQ. After removal of 7 bases from V and 1 base from J, the junction contained 3 bases not matched to a gene. The CDR3 contains 16 residues. The CDR3 region has the DNA TGCGCCAGCGCCGGACTAGCGGGAGGGAACACCGGGGAGCTGTTTTTT. Protein sequence: CASAGLAGGNTGELFF. Variable domain in full (rest from reference TRBV5-1 and TRBJ2-2): KAGVTQTPRYLIKTRGQQVTLSCSPISGHRSVSWYQQTPGQGLQFLFEYFSETQRNKGNFPGRFSGRQFSNSRSEMNVSTLELGDSALYLCASAGLAGGNTGELFFGEGSRLTVL.

This clone was picked up a small number of times. This chain uses TRBV9 with TRBJ2-5, with 11 bases identical to TRBD1. CDR1 is SGDLS and CDR2 is YYNGEE in the germline V gene. The CDR3 is made up of 16 amino acids. V lost 1 base to trimming and J lost 8 bases; unmatched junction nucleotides: 10. CDR3 DNA: TGTGCCAGCAGCGTATCTACCGGGACAGGGGGTGATACCCAGTACTTC. Its translation is CASSVSTGTGGDTQYF.

The chain links TRBV19 to TRBJ2-1, with 8 bases identical to TRBD2. The CDR3 runs to 14 residues. CDR1 and CDR2 from the germline V gene are LNHDA and SQIVND (reference sequence). The V segment lost 8 bases and the J segment 8 bases; nucleotides outside the gene matches: 11. The CDR3 DNA sequence: TGTGCCAGTCGTCGGGAGGGCAGGGGATATGAGCAGTTCTTC. This sequence encodes CASRREGRGYEQFF.

The V gene is TRBV7-2, the J gene TRBJ1-1; 9 bases line up with TRBD1. Germline trimming cut 2 bases from V and 7 bases from J; bases unmatched to any gene: 2. Germline V gene sequence: CDR1 SGHTA, CDR2 FQGNSA. The CDR3 has 13 residues. The chain's CDR3 is CASSLRTGVEAFF. DNA of the CDR3: TGTGCCAGCAGCTTACGGACAGGGGTTGAAGCTTTCTTT.

This clone was seen only once. The rearrangement joins TRBV28 to TRBJ2-7, with D possibly matching TRBD2 (6 bases). Germline CDR1 and CDR2: MDHEN and SYDVKM. Trimming took 7 bases from V and 2 from J, leaving 12 bases between them. The CDR3 has 13 amino acids. CDR3 amino acids: CASTDAGPYEQYF. The CDR3 bases are TGTGCCAGCACCGATGCGGGGCCCTACGAGCAGTACTTC.

The genes are TRBV5-4 and TRBJ2-7; the match to TRBD1 covers 9 bases. The CDR3 contains 15 residues. The germline gives CDR1 SGHNT, CDR2 YYREEE (reference sequence). With V trimmed by 1 base and J by 3 bases, 5 bases remained unmatched. The CDR3 sequence: CASSLTGTGFYEQYF. The CDR3 DNA reads as TGTGCCAGCAGCTTGACCGGGACAGGGTTCTACGAGCAGTACTTC.

The chain recombines TRBV28 with TRBJ1-5, with D possibly matching TRBD1 (6 bases). V was shortened by 5 bases and J by 0 bases, with 14 bases between the two germline ends. This CDR3 has 16 residues. Germline assignment: CDR1 MDHEN and CDR2 SYDVKM. CDR3 sequence reads: CASSAWATGSNQPQHF. The CDR3 nucleotides are TGTGCCAGCAGTGCCTGGGCGACAGGTAGCAATCAGCCCCAGCATTTT.

This chain connects TRBV7-9 to TRBJ2-2, with D possibly matching TRBD1 (6 bases). CDR3 size: 17 residues. V lost 6 bases to trimming and J lost 1 base, with 18 bases between them. From germline, CDR1 is SEHNR and CDR2 FQNEAQ (reference sequence). CDR3 sequence (DNA): TGTGCCAGCAGGTCTAGATGGGGCAGGGGGAACACCGGGGAGCTGTTTTTT. It specifies CASRSRWGRGNTGELFF. Complete variable domain (other parts from reference TRBV7-9 and TRBJ2-2): DTGVSQNPRHKITKRGQNVTFRCDPISEHNRLYWYRQTLGQGPEFLTYFQNEAQLEKSRLLSDRFSAERPKGSFSTLEIQRTEQGDSAMYLCASRSRWGRGNTGELFFGEGSRLTVL.

The chain couples TRBV20-1 to TRBJ2-4, with D perhaps matching TRBD2 (6 bases). V lost 1 base and J lost 11, with 9 bases in between. This CDR3 spans 11 amino acids. The V gene's germline CDR1 is DFQATT and CDR2 SNEGSKA (reference sequence). The CDR3 sequence is CSARGSGVQYF. CDR3 in DNA: TGCAGTGCTAGAGGTAGCGGTGTTCAGTACTTC.

This clone was recorded once. The rearrangement links TRBV7-3 to TRBJ2-3; a weak D match, TRBD2 (5 bases). Germline CDR1 reads SGHTA; CDR2 reads FQGTGA. This CDR3 has 16 residues. V lost 4 bases, J lost 2 bases, and 16 bases lay in between. The CDR3 spells CASSSFNTGSTDTQYF. CDR3 nucleotide sequence: TGTGCCAGCAGCTCATTCAACACGGGGTCCACAGATACGCAGTATTTT.

V is TRBV5-4 and J is TRBJ2-1; D perhaps matches TRBD2 (7 bases). The V and J ends lost 5 bases and 4 bases respectively, with 19 bases between them. The length of the CDR3 is 16 residues. Looked up from germline, CDR1 is SGHNT and CDR2 is YYREEE (reference sequence). CDR3 region: CASSFGEGRGYNEQFF. Here the CDR3 DNA reads TGTGCCAGCAGTTTTGGGGAGGGCAGGGGTTACAATGAGCAGTTCTTC.

V and J are TRBV6-6 and TRBJ1-2, with TRBD1 matching 7 bases. The CDR3 loop spans 13 amino acids. V dropped 5 bases and J dropped 7; count of bases not matched to a gene: 7. The germline V gene encodes CDR1 MNHNY and CDR2 SVGAGI (reference sequence). DNA of the CDR3: TGTGCCAGCAGTACGACAGGGCCCGGTGGCTACACCTTC. It specifies CASSTTGPGGYTF.

V and J are TRBV29-1 and TRBJ2-1; weak D call: TRBD2 (7 bases). V lost 8 bases to trimming and J lost 8 bases, with 16 bases between them. Germline V lookup: CDR1 SQVTM, CDR2 ANQGSEA. This CDR3 is 12 amino acids long. The CDR3 spells CSHKGGNYEQFF. The CDR3 DNA reads TGCAGCCACAAGGGGGGGAACTATGAGCAGTTCTTC.

The chain carries TRBV7-8 and TRBJ2-6, with D perhaps matching TRBD2 (6 bases). Germline V gene data show CDR1 as SGHVS and CDR2 as FQNEAQ. Between the trimmed V and J ends, which lost 5 bases and 2 bases, there was a span of 10 bases. This CDR3 is 15 amino acids long. The CDR3 region is CASSLEGTGANVLTF. The CDR3 nucleotides read TGTGCCAGCAGCCTGGAGGGAACTGGGGCCAACGTCCTGACTTTC. Variable domain in full (rest from reference TRBV7-8 and TRBJ2-6): GAGVSQSPRYKVAKRGQDVALRCDPISGHVSLFWYQQALGQGPEFLTYFQNEAQLDKSGLPSDRFFAERPEGSVSTLKIQRTQQEDSAVYLCASSLEGTGANVLTFGAGSRLTVL.

The chain employs TRBV4-3 and TRBJ1-3; D gene ambiguous. The CDR3 is 15 residues long. Trimming pared 0 bases from V and 0 bases from J, leaving 6 bases between. Germline CDR1 reads LGHNA; CDR2 reads YSLEER. The CDR3 reads CASSQDVSSGNTIYF. The DNA of the CDR3 is TGCGCCAGCAGCCAAGATGTGAGCTCTGGAAACACCATATATTTT.

The CDR3 reads CASSPPRNQQRLGQPQHF. The CDR3 DNA follows: TGTGCCAGCTCGCCGCCCCGGAACCAACAGCGGCTCGGTCAGCCCCAGCATTTT. The V and J genes are TRBV28 and TRBJ1-5; D gene uncertain. CDR3 length: 18 amino acids. Per germline, CDR1 MDHEN and CDR2 SYDVKM. The V end lost 8 bases, the J end lost 6 bases, and 29 bases lay between the germline ends.

This chain uses TRBV5-1 with TRBJ2-1, with TRBD2 matching over 7 bases. J was trimmed by 1 base and V by 0 bases; bases with no gene match: 13. The CDR3 extends over 19 amino acids. CDR1 is SGHRS, CDR2 YFSETQ, per germline. The CDR3 here is CASSLGGIGAGVSYNEQFF. The CDR3 coding sequence is TGCGCCAGCAGCTTGGGGGGCATAGGCGCGGGAGTTTCCTACAATGAGCAGTTCTTC.

This clone was seen more than once but under ten times. In DNA form, the CDR3 reads TGCGCCAGCAGCCAAGATTATAGGAGGGTAGTGGAAAAACTGTTTTTT. It translates to CASSQDYRRVVEKLFF. The V gene is TRBV4-3, the J gene TRBJ1-4; the D is unclear. This CDR3 contains 16 residues. CDR1 and CDR2 (germline): LGHNA, YSLEER. The V end was cut by 0 bases, the J end by 8 bases, with 16 bases between.

The rearrangement uses TRBV28 and TRBJ2-3, with D unresolved. The V end was cut by 6 bases, the J end by 2 bases, with 3 bases between. CDR3 length: 11 residues. The germline gives CDR1 MDHEN, CDR2 SYDVKM. DNA of the CDR3: TGTGCCAGCAGCCTCACAGATACGCAGTATTTT. It is translated as CASSLTDTQYF.